Listed below are T cell receptor beta chains from one sample, sequenced in a study of regulatory T cells in long-lasting Graves disease. TCRdb re-called the multiplex PCR reads with MiXCR, one entry per CDR3 protein. The repertoire consists of 500,000 to 800,000 distinct CDR3 sequences, with about 30% occurring once and the leading ten covering around 42%. The source material was peripheral blood mononuclear cells (PBMCs), sampled when the disease was refractory, from a patient treated with antithyroid drugs. The receptors originated from a female donor with Graves disease. Each CDR3 is given with its conserved first and last residue. Each record gives: V gene, J gene, clone size, D gene, CDR3 DNA, CDR3 protein. A D gene is named only where the DNA matches it firmly. Not all rows give a size; the values are once, few, many and, for expanded clones, a class.

>TRBV29-1|TRBJ2-5|NA|NA
TGCAGCGTTGCTGGCACAGAGACCCAGTACTTC
CSVAGTETQYF
>TRBV3-1|TRBJ2-2|NA|NA
TGTGCCAGCAGCCCCTCGGGGGGCGGTCCCACCGGGGAGCTGTTTTTT
CASSPSGGGPTGELFF
>TRBV7-2|TRBJ1-1|NA|NA
TGTGCCAGCAGCTTAAAAGATACCACTGAAGCTTTCTTT
CASSLKDTTEAFF
>TRBV6-5|TRBJ1-2|once|NA
TGTGTCAGCAGTTACTCGCGGGGGGCTGGCTACACCTTC
CVSSYSRGAGYTF
>TRBV9|TRBJ2-2|NA|TRBD2
TGTGCCAGCAGCTCAAGACTAGCGGCACACACCGGGGAGCTGTTTTTT
CASSSRLAAHTGELFF
>TRBV19|TRBJ2-7|many|NA
TGTGCCAGTAGTATTCGGGGGCTAGGCGAGCAGTACTTC
CASSIRGLGEQYF
>TRBV7-9|TRBJ2-5|few|TRBD1
TGTGCCAGCAGCAGGTTACCGGGACAGCAAGAGACCCAGTACTTC
CASSRLPGQQETQYF
>TRBV4-1|TRBJ2-5|few|TRBD2
TGCGCCAGCAGCCAAGCCGCGGGAGAGTTCGAGACCCAGTACTTC
CASSQAAGEFETQYF
>TRBV30|TRBJ1-2|few|TRBD1
TGTGCCTGGACTTCGGGACAGCGGGACGGCTACACCTTC
CAWTSGQRDGYTF
>TRBV3-1|TRBJ1-5|NA|NA
TGTGCCAGCAGCCAAGGCAGGGTCAATCAGCCCCAGCATTTT
CASSQGRVNQPQHF
>TRBV19|TRBJ2-7|few|TRBD1
TGTGCCAGTAGTGCAACCGGGACAGGGGGTAGCGAGCAGTACTTC
CASSATGTGGSEQYF
>TRBV19|TRBJ2-5|few|NA
TGTGCCAGTAGGGTGGGCGGCGGACAAGAGACCCAGTACTTC
CASRVGGGQETQYF
>TRBV20-1|TRBJ1-1|few|NA
TGCAGTTCCAGGAGGGGGGCGGCAGGGCTAATGAACACTGAAGCTTTCTTT
CSSRRGAAGLMNTEAFF
>TRBV12-3/TRBV12-4|TRBJ2-5|NA|NA
TGTGCCAGCAGTTTGACTTTAGGCGGGGAGACCCAGTACTTC
CASSLTLGGETQYF
>TRBV15|TRBJ2-2|few|NA
TGTGCCACCAGGGACACCTATACCACCGGGGAGCTGTTTTTT
CATRDTYTTGELFF
>TRBV19|TRBJ1-1|few|NA
TGTGCCAGTAGTATGGACGGGCGCCGGGTCACTGAAGCTTTCTTT
CASSMDGRRVTEAFF
>TRBV2|TRBJ2-5|NA|NA
TGTGCCAGCAGTGAATCCGGGGGCGAGGGAAAGACCCAGTACTTC
CASSESGGEGKTQYF
>TRBV20-1|TRBJ1-1|NA|TRBD1
TGCAGTGCTAGAGATTCAGGGGGGTACACTGAAGCTTTCTTT
CSARDSGGYTEAFF
>TRBV5-8|TRBJ1-1|NA|TRBD1
TGTGCCAGCAGCTTGGGACAGGGTTGGAATACTGAAGCTTTCTTT
CASSLGQGWNTEAFF
>TRBV20-1|TRBJ1-1|few|NA
TGCAGTGCTAACGGACAGAACACTGAAGCTTTCTTT
CSANGQNTEAFF
>TRBV9|TRBJ2-5|few|TRBD2
TGTGCCAGCAGCGCGGGGACTAGCGGACAAGAGACCCAGTACTTC
CASSAGTSGQETQYF
>TRBV7-9|TRBJ2-2|NA|TRBD1
TGTGCCAGCAGCGAATTCCGGGACAGGGGGCATAACACCGGGGAGCTGTTTTTT
CASSEFRDRGHNTGELFF
>TRBV28|TRBJ1-1|many|NA
TGTGCCAGCAGTTTCTCCAGGGCGAGCACTGAAGCTTTCTTT
CASSFSRASTEAFF
>TRBV15|TRBJ2-7|few|TRBD2
TGTGCCACCAGCAGAGGGTCTGCGGGAGGGCAAGACGAGCAGTACTTC
CATSRGSAGGQDEQYF
>TRBV9|TRBJ2-7|NA|TRBD1
TGTGCCAGCAGCGTAGAACACAGGGGTTACGAGCAGTACTTC
CASSVEHRGYEQYF
>TRBV3-1|TRBJ1-1|NA|NA
TGTGCCAGCAGCCAAGGTAGTTTCACTGAAGCTTTCTTT
CASSQGSFTEAFF
>TRBV29-1|TRBJ2-2|few|NA
TGCAGCGTTGACAGGGGAAGCGGCGGGGAGCTGTTTTTT
CSVDRGSGGELFF
>TRBV6-1|TRBJ2-7|few|NA
TGTGCCAGCAGTGAATATATTGGCGGTAGCTCCTACGAGCAGTACTTC
CASSEYIGGSSYEQYF
>TRBV6-1|TRBJ1-2|few|NA
TGTGCCAGCAGTGAAGGAGCGGCGGACCATCCTAACTATGGCTACACCTTC
CASSEGAADHPNYGYTF
>TRBV20-1|TRBJ1-2|NA|NA
TGCAGTGCTATTCCCAGGGCTTATGGCTACACCTTC
CSAIPRAYGYTF
>TRBV11-3|TRBJ1-1|few|NA
TGTGCCAGCAGCAAGCGGTTGGGCACTGAAGCTTTCTTT
CASSKRLGTEAFF
>TRBV5-1|TRBJ2-7|NA|TRBD2
TGCGCCAGCAGCTCGGGACTAGCGGGGGCGGGGCAGTACTTC
CASSSGLAGAGQYF
>TRBV20-1|TRBJ1-6|few|NA
TGCAGTGCTAGAGGGCCTTACCATTCACCCCTCCACTTT
CSARGPYHSPLHF
>TRBV25-1|TRBJ2-7|few|NA
TGTGCCAGCAGTGAATTACACGAGCAGTACTTC
CASSELHEQYF
>TRBV28|TRBJ1-2|NA|NA
TGTGCCAGCAGTTTATCCCGGGAGGGGGGTGGCTACACCTTC
CASSLSREGGGYTF
>TRBV27|TRBJ1-2|many|NA
TGTGCCAGCAAAAGTATAGACAATGTCTATGGCTACACCTTC
CASKSIDNVYGYTF
>TRBV18|TRBJ1-1|NA|NA
TGTGCCAGCTCACCAACTCGGGGTGTCACTGAAGCTTTCTTT
CASSPTRGVTEAFF
>TRBV29-1|TRBJ2-5|NA|NA
TGCAGCGTGAGGGGTACTAGAACCGTTCAAGAGACCCAGTACTTC
CSVRGTRTVQETQYF
>TRBV6-1|TRBJ2-7|NA|NA
TGTGCCAGCGATAGGGTCGGCTCCTACGGGCAGTACTTC
CASDRVGSYGQYF
>TRBV10-3|TRBJ2-5|few|NA
TGTGCCATCAGTGGCGGGCTTGAGCGGAACCAAGAGACCCAGTACTTC
CAISGGLERNQETQYF
>TRBV29-1|TRBJ2-5|many|NA
TGCAGCGTGAACCCGGCGGAGGGGGAGAGTCGCCAAGAGACCCAGTACTTC
CSVNPAEGESRQETQYF
>TRBV27|TRBJ2-5|many|NA
TGTGCCAGCAGTTTATTGGGTAGTGGTGAGACCCAGTACTTC
CASSLLGSGETQYF
>TRBV20-1|TRBJ1-4|few|NA
TGCAGTGCTACACAGGGTATTGGAGAAAAACTGTTTTTT
CSATQGIGEKLFF
>TRBV6-1|TRBJ1-6|many|NA
TGTGCCAGCAGTGAGGTGACCCTCCACTTT
CASSEVTLHF
>TRBV6-5|TRBJ2-7|NA|TRBD2
TGTGCCAGCAGTTACATATGGGAGGGCCAGGACGAGCAGTACTTC
CASSYIWEGQDEQYF
>TRBV18|TRBJ1-2|NA|TRBD1
TGTGCCAGCTCACCAGTGGGACAGGCGGGCTACACCTTC
CASSPVGQAGYTF
>TRBV12-3/TRBV12-4|TRBJ1-1|many|NA
TGTGCCAGCAGTTTCTCGACGATTGAAGCTTTCTTT
CASSFSTIEAFF
>TRBV20-1|TRBJ2-7|NA|TRBD1
TGCAGTGCTGGAATTACCGGGACAGGCTACGAGCAGTACTTC
CSAGITGTGYEQYF
>TRBV2|TRBJ1-2|many|NA
TGTGCCAGCAGTGCGCAGGGTACTAACTATGGCTACACCTTC
CASSAQGTNYGYTF
>TRBV6-5|TRBJ1-2|NA|TRBD1
TGTGCCAGCAGTTCCCCGGGGCAGGGGGATCTGTATGGCTACACCTTC
CASSSPGQGDLYGYTF
>TRBV30|TRBJ2-2|NA|TRBD1
TGTGCCTGGACCGGGACAGGGACGGGGACCGGGGAGCTGTTTTTT
CAWTGTGTGTGELFF
>TRBV11-1|TRBJ2-7|NA|NA
TGTGCCAGCAGCTTACCAGAGAAATACGAGCAGTACTTC
CASSLPEKYEQYF
>TRBV28|TRBJ1-2|NA|TRBD1
TGTGCCAGCAGTTCTCCGGGACAGGGGACGGGTGGCTACACCTTC
CASSSPGQGTGGYTF
>TRBV3-1|TRBJ2-7|few|TRBD1
TGTGCCAGCAGCCCGACAGGGCTCTCTCTTTACGAGCAGTACTTC
CASSPTGLSLYEQYF